This T cell receptor (beta chain) comes out of a study of T cell clones after liver transplantation. Background on the study: Samples came from ITN030ST, which attempted immunosuppression withdrawal within 2 years of liver transplantation. TCRbeta sequencing after a pre-transplant mixed lymphocyte reaction identified graft-donor-reactive clones, later tracked in post-transplant blood.

V lost 2 bases to trimming and J lost 7 bases; unmatched junction nucleotides: 5. Looked up from germline, CDR1 is SGHRS and CDR2 is YFSETQ. This CDR3 contains 13 residues. Sorting of unstimulated PBMCs yielded separate CD3+CD4+ and CD3+CD8+ fractions. Libraries were prepared by immunoSEQ multiplex PCR; TCRdb keeps only in-frame clonotypes and omits some of them. In the table there are 65,000 to 80,000 clones, roughly 80% of which are singletons. The chain uses TRBV5-1 and TRBJ2-5; 7 nucleotides align to TRBD2. The receptor was derived from a human patient who received a liver transplant. The graft donor may have contributed some T cells. Source: CD4+ T cells from blood, taken at the 22-month timepoint. CDR3 loop: CASSFRAGRTQYF. The CDR3, as DNA: TGCGCCAGCAGCTTCCGAGCGGGGCGGACCCAGTACTTC.